One and the same sample provided the 3 T cell receptor beta chains below, sequenced in a study of cytomegalovirus exposure and HLA in healthy donors. PCR was performed using 60 Vbeta and 13 Jbeta primers. TCRdb keeps only in-frame clones here, not all; method: immunoSEQ multiplex PCR. Seen here are roughly 90,000 clones, about 88% observed once, and the top ten hold under 2.5%. The sequenced material came from PBMCs. These receptors originate from a man younger than 35 in good health and CMV-seronegative.

The rearrangement joins TRBV9 to TRBJ1-2; no clear D gene. This CDR3 contains 12 residues. Trimming removed 0 bases at V and 5 bases at J, with 5 bases between. Germline CDR1 SGDLS, CDR2 YYNGEE. In DNA, the CDR3 is TGTGCCAGCAGCGTAGACGGTTATGGCTACACCTTC. Its protein is CASSVDGYGYTF. Using reference TRBV9 and TRBJ1-2 for the parts outside the CDR3, the full variable domain is DSGVTQTPKHLITATGQRVTLRCSPRSGDLSVYWYQQSLDQGLQFLIQYYNGEERAKGNILERFSAQQFPDLHSELNLSSLELGDSALYFCASSVDGYGYTFGSGTRLTVV.

The rearrangement joins TRBV5-6 to TRBJ1-4; a possible D gene is TRBD1 (6 bases). Looked up from germline, CDR1 is SGHDT and CDR2 is YYEEEE. The V gene lost 7 bases and the J gene lost 0 bases, with 13 bases spanning the gap. The CDR3 contains 15 residues. This CDR3 is CASGDRTPTNEKLFF. DNA for the CDR3: TGTGCCAGCGGAGACAGGACCCCAACTAATGAAAAACTGTTTTTT.

The chain is built from TRBV6-1 and TRBJ2-1; 10 bases line up with TRBD2. CDR3 size: 19 residues. Germline assignment: CDR1 MNHNS and CDR2 SASEGT. The V segment lost 3 bases and the J segment 7 bases; nucleotides outside the gene matches: 18. In nucleotides, the CDR3 is TGTGCCAGCAGTGATAGGGGGGGCAGAGGGACTAGCGCGTGGAATGAGCAGTTCTTC. Translated: CASSDRGGRGTSAWNEQFF.